A selection of T cell receptor beta chains follows, all from one sample in a study of blood T cells in healthy people across ages. TCRdb reprocessed the 5' RACE reads with MiXCR, giving one entry per CDR3 protein. The profile shows about 970,000 distinct CDR3 sequences, roughly 51% of them singletons. Sequencing was done on a sample of blood. Receptors were obtained from a woman aged 60-75 years in good health. CDR3s include the opening cysteine and the closing phenylalanine or tryptophan. A D gene is named only where the DNA matches it firmly. Part of the rows lack a size; the others show once, few, many or a class for expanded clones.

j_gene	v_gene	abundance	d_gene	CDR3aa	CDR3nt
TRBJ2-5	TRBV20-1	-	-	CSVPWGTTNEQYF	TGCAGTGTCCCCTGGGGGACAACTAATGAGCAGTACTTC
TRBJ1-1	TRBV6-5	-	TRBD1	CASSTTRGREAFF	TGTGCCAGCAGTACTACGAGGGGGCGTGAAGCTTTCTTT
TRBJ1-4	TRBV7-9	-	-	CASVQETNEKLFF	TGTGCCAGCGTTCAGGAAACTAATGAAAAACTGTTTTTT
TRBJ1-2	TRBV28	-	-	CASMGDGPYGYTF	TGTGCCAGCATGGGGGACGGACCCTATGGCTACACCTTC
TRBJ1-1	TRBV7-9	once	TRBD1	CASSLASWGQGGHWDTEAFF	TGTGCCAGCAGCTTAGCAAGTTGGGGGCAGGGGGGACATTGGGACACTGAAGCTTTCTTT
TRBJ2-2	TRBV7-2	-	TRBD2	CASSLTSGFTGELFF	TGTGCCAGCAGCTTAACTAGCGGGTTTACCGGGGAGCTGTTTTTT
TRBJ1-2	TRBV7-9	-	-	CASSLDPNYGYTF	TGTGCCAGCAGCTTAGACCCGAACTATGGCTACACCTTC
TRBJ2-5	TRBV6-2/TRBV6-3	-	TRBD2	CASSYGWTSGSPREQYF	TGTGCCAGCAGTTACGGGTGGACTAGCGGGAGCCCACGAGAGCAGTACTTC
TRBJ2-3	TRBV28	-	-	CASSRIDKALQYF	TGTGCCAGCAGTCGAATAGATAAGGCCCTGCAGTATTTT
TRBJ2-1	TRBV4-3	-	TRBD2	CASSPESALASYNEQFF	TGCGCCAGCAGCCCGGAATCGGCACTAGCGTCCTACAATGAGCAGTTCTTC
TRBJ1-1	TRBV12-3/TRBV12-4	many	-	CASTRAREAFF	TGTGCCAGCACCAGGGCCCGGGAAGCTTTCTTT
TRBJ2-3	TRBV12-3/TRBV12-4	many	-	CASSDTGDTQYF	TGTGCCAGCAGTGACACCGGAGATACGCAGTATTTT
TRBJ1-2	TRBV4-2	few	-	CASSLRMGASNYGYTF	TGTGCCAGCAGCCTTCGGATGGGGGCCTCTAACTATGGCTACACCTTC
TRBJ2-1	TRBV12-3/TRBV12-4	few	-	CASSLLLTTTTFSEQFF	TGTGCCAGCAGTTTACTACTAACAACTACCACATTCAGTGAGCAGTTCTTC
TRBJ1-6	TRBV21-1	-	-	CASSNIFTGEYNSPLHF	TGTGCCAGCAGCAACATATTCACAGGAGAATATAATTCACCCCTCCACTTT
TRBJ2-1	TRBV14	-	-	CASSKRLSPGSSYNEQFF	TGTGCCAGCAGTAAACGTCTCTCTCCGGGGAGCTCCTACAATGAGCAGTTCTTC
TRBJ1-2	TRBV18	-	TRBD1	CASSPDDRGGGYTF	TGTGCCAGCTCACCAGACGACAGGGGAGGGGGCTACACCTTC
TRBJ1-2	TRBV29-1	-	TRBD1	CSVGGQALTNYGYTF	TGCAGCGTGGGTGGACAGGCCCTAACAAACTATGGCTACACCTTC
TRBJ2-3	TRBV20-1	-	TRBD2	CCARLAGENTQYF	TGCTGTGCTCGACTAGCGGGAGAAAATACGCAGTATTTT
TRBJ1-1	TRBV12-5	-	-	CASGSSGRTEAFF	TGTGCTAGTGGTTCCTCAGGGCGCACTGAAGCTTTCTTT
TRBJ1-2	TRBV20-1	many	-	CSSTFGAYGYTF	TGCAGTTCTACTTTTGGGGCCTATGGCTACACCTTC
TRBJ2-6	TRBV18	few	-	CASSPSIASGANVLTF	TGTGCCAGCTCCCCCAGTATCGCCTCTGGGGCCAACGTCCTGACTTTC
TRBJ2-2	TRBV6-5	-	-	CASSLDPRRGGGELFF	TGTGCCAGCAGTTTGGACCCTCGCAGGGGAGGCGGGGAGCTGTTTTTT
TRBJ2-3	TRBV7-2	few	-	CASLSEGVLTDTQYF	TGTGCCAGCCTATCGGAAGGGGTCCTCACAGATACGCAGTATTTT
TRBJ2-3	TRBV12-3/TRBV12-4	many	-	CASSPDSTDTQYF	TGTGCCAGCAGTCCGGACTCCACAGATACGCAGTATTTT
TRBJ2-5	TRBV29-1	-	TRBD2	CSAGTSGIGEQYF	TGCAGCGCTGGGACTAGCGGGATAGGTGAGCAGTACTTC
TRBJ2-7	TRBV27	few	-	CASNQGSEQYF	TGTGCCAGCAACCAGGGTTCCGAGCAGTACTTC
TRBJ2-5	TRBV20-1	few	-	CSATPWGTQYF	TGCAGTGCTACCCCGTGGGGGACCCAGTACTTC
TRBJ2-5	TRBV5-4	-	-	CASSSQRGAQETQYF	TGTGCCAGCAGCTCCCAAAGAGGGGCCCAAGAGACCCAGTACTTC
TRBJ2-3	TRBV29-1	-	-	CSIDSSTDTQYF	TGCAGCATCGACTCTTCCACAGATACGCAGTATTTT
TRBJ1-2	TRBV11-2	few	-	CASSLGLDSRGGYTF	TGTGCCAGCAGCTTAGGACTTGACAGCCGCGGTGGCTACACCTTC
TRBJ2-7	TRBV20-1	-	-	CSANSNAYEQYF	TGCAGTGCTAATAGCAACGCCTACGAGCAGTACTTC
TRBJ2-3	TRBV5-1	-	-	CASSLEVQRTDTQYF	TGCGCCAGCAGCTTGGAGGTGCAGCGTACAGATACGCAGTATTTT
TRBJ1-5	TRBV6-4	-	-	CAIAAPQGNQPQHF	TGTGCCATAGCAGCTCCTCAGGGCAATCAGCCCCAGCATTTT
TRBJ1-1	TRBV7-9	-	-	CASSMRQMLGTEAFF	TGTGCCAGCAGCATGAGACAGATGCTGGGCACTGAAGCTTTCTTT
TRBJ1-5	TRBV4-1	-	-	CASSQDPQQYQPQHF	TGCGCCAGCAGCCAAGACCCCCAACAATACCAGCCCCAGCATTTT
TRBJ2-4	TRBV28	few	-	CASSRVATPGKNIQYF	TGTGCCAGCAGCCGTGTAGCGACTCCAGGCAAAAACATTCAGTACTTC
TRBJ2-5	TRBV7-2	few	-	CASSTQTQYF	TGTGCCAGCAGCACACAGACCCAGTACTTC
TRBJ2-7	TRBV20-1	-	TRBD2	CSAFTSGRAFSYEQYF	TGCAGTGCTTTTACTAGCGGGAGGGCCTTCTCCTACGAGCAGTACTTC
TRBJ2-2	TRBV6-6	-	-	CASRETLGPTGELFF	TGTGCCAGCAGAGAAACTCTAGGTCCCACCGGGGAGCTGTTTTTT
TRBJ2-7	TRBV18	-	TRBD1	CASATSTGLYEQYF	TGTGCCAGCGCCACCTCGACAGGGCTCTACGAGCAGTACTTC
TRBJ2-2	TRBV5-6	-	TRBD2	CASSLGFREGLSGELFF	TGTGCCAGCAGCTTAGGCTTCCGGGAGGGCCTTTCCGGGGAGCTGTTTTTT
TRBJ2-7	TRBV6-2/TRBV6-3	-	-	CASSPWGSGSYEQYF	TGTGCCAGCAGCCCTTGGGGCAGCGGCTCCTACGAGCAGTACTTC
TRBJ2-5	TRBV11-1	few	-	CASSLAGPWGEETQYF	TGTGCCAGCAGCTTAGCGGGCCCTTGGGGGGAAGAGACCCAGTACTTC
TRBJ2-3	TRBV27	-	-	CATSSGFRTDTQYF	TGTGCCACCTCGTCCGGGTTTCGCACAGATACGCAGTATTTT
TRBJ2-3	TRBV29-1	few	-	CSVPRGGGTVEGREQYF	TGCAGCGTCCCCAGAGGCGGAGGGACAGTAGAAGGACGAGAGCAGTATTTT
TRBJ2-1	TRBV6-1	-	-	CASSYSQDNEQFF	TGTGCCAGCAGTTATTCTCAAGACAATGAGCAGTTCTTC
TRBJ2-4	TRBV12-3/TRBV12-4	-	TRBD1	CASRQQGSKNIQYF	TGTGCCAGTCGCCAACAGGGGTCCAAAAACATTCAGTACTTC
TRBJ2-4	TRBV6-5	few	TRBD1	CATQATGGGNIQYF	TGTGCCACCCAGGCGACAGGGGGCGGAAACATTCAGTACTTC
TRBJ2-1	TRBV5-1	few	TRBD1	CASSPRGIGNEQFF	TGCGCCAGCAGCCCCAGGGGGATTGGGAATGAGCAGTTCTTC
TRBJ2-7	TRBV5-5	few	TRBD1	CASSSTPGQLIYEQYF	TGTGCCAGCAGCTCAACTCCGGGACAGTTGATCTACGAGCAGTACTTC
TRBJ2-7	TRBV29-1	-	-	CSVAGRGYEQYF	TGCAGCGTTGCGGGACGCGGATACGAGCAGTACTTC
TRBJ2-1	TRBV7-2	few	-	CASSRGSGRYNEQFF	TGTGCCAGCAGCCGGGGGTCGGGCCGCTACAATGAGCAGTTCTTC
TRBJ2-6	TRBV3-1	many	-	CASSVRSGANVLTF	TGTGCCAGCAGCGTCCGCTCTGGGGCCAACGTCCTGACTTTC